The subject of this entry is one TCR beta chain. This sample is drawn from a study of blood T cell repertoires in COVID-19. Some clones are missing from TCRdb's copy, which holds only in-frame ones; the method was immunoSEQ multiplex PCR. The sample lists approximately 72,000 clones, around nine tenths occurring once. V lost 3 bases and J lost 5, with 7 bases in between. The CDR3 covers 12 residues. Sequencing was performed on peripheral blood. The chain combines TRBV12-3 or TRBV12-4 with TRBJ1-1; no reliable D call. This TCR was sampled from a woman aged 55-69 years with acute or convalescent COVID-19. The CDR3 sequence is CASSFFGTEAFF. Written as DNA, the CDR3 is TGTGCCAGCAGTTTTTTCGGTACTGAAGCTTTCTTT.